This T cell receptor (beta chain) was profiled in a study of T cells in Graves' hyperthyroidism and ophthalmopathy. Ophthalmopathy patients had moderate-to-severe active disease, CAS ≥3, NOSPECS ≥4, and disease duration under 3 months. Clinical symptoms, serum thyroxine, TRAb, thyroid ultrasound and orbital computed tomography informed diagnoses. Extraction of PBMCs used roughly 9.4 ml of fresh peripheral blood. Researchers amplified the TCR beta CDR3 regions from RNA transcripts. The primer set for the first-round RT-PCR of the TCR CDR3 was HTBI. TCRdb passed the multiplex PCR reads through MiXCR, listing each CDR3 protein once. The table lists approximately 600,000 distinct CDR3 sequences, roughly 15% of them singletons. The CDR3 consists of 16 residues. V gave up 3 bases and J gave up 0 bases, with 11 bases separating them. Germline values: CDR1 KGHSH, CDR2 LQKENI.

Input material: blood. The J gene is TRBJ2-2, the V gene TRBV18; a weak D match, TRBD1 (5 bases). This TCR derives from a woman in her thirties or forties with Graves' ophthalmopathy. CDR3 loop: CASSPLGAANTGELFF. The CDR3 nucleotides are TGTGCCAGCTCACCGCTAGGGGCAGCGAACACCGGGGAGCTGTTTTTT. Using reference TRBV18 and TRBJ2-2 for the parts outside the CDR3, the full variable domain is NAGVMQNPRHLVRRRGQEARLRCSPMKGHSHVYWYRQLPEEGLKFMVYLQKENIIDESGMPKERFSAEFPKEGPSILRIQQVVRGDSAAYFCASSPLGAANTGELFFGEGSRLTVL.